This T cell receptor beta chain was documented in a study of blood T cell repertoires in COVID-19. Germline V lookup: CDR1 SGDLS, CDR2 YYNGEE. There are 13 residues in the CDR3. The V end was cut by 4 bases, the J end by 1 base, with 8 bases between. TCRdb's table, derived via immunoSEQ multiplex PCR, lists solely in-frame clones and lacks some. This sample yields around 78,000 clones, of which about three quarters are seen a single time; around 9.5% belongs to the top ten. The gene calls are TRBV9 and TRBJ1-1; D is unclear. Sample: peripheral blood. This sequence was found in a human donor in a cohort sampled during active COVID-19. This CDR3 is CASSPPGNTEAFF. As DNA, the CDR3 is TGTGCCAGCAGCCCCCCCGGGAACACTGAAGCTTTCTTT.